This T cell receptor beta chain was identified in a study of T cell repertoires in cytomegalovirus infection (dated by TCRdb to about 2019). About the study as a whole: Donor HLA type was relevant to the analysis, as public TCR beta signatures indicated carriage of CMV infection together with the matching HLA type. Study-wide findings and limitations: Cumulative frequency of public TCR beta family members discriminated carriers of CMV infection plus the relevant HLA type in this cohort and an independent approximately 360-donor cohort. The ex vivo response was dominated by HLA-C-restricted CMV-specific TCR beta clonotypes, which also provided the single most frequent clonotype in two of eight donors.

The table lists this clonotype with a few counts. Its antigen is not yet known. No much larger clonotype is one base removed from it; base qualities were not supplied. After removal of 2 bases from V and 7 bases from J, the junction retains 6 bases not matched to a gene. According to the germline V gene (reference sequence), CDR1 reads MNHEY and CDR2 reads SMNVEV. There are 16 amino acids in the CDR3, from cysteine to phenylalanine inclusive. Only the CDR3 DNA stays, 48 bases, in frame from base 1. Sequencing used an Illumina HiSeq 1500. TCRdb took the public reads, trimmed them with fastp at Q25, ran MiXCR for clone calling and kept in-frame beta chains. Rows with one shared CDR3 protein collapse into an entry with the most common genes and DNA. Present in this sample are hundreds of thousands of distinct CDR3 sequences, approximately 10% of which were seen just once. The top ten clonotypes cover more than 8.5% of the sample.

The sample comprised PBMCs. This clonotype was sampled from a human donor in good health (CMV status not recorded). Some clones in this sample may be carry-over from other donors' samples. The chain couples TRBV27 to TRBJ1-6; TRBD1 lines up with 9 middle nucleotides. This receptor has the CDR3 CASSLALTGGNSPLHF. The DNA is as follows: TGTGCCAGCAGTTTAGCCCTGACAGGGGGAAATTCACCCCTCCACTTT.